Here is one TCR beta chain with its context. Its specificity is not known. The data belong to a study of PD-1 blockade in classical Hodgkin lymphoma. Regarding the study as a whole: Newly diagnosed patients were reported to start with lower TCR diversity than healthy donors. Initiation of nivolumab under 1 year after ASCT led to exclusion of patients. CD4+ TCR diversity rose significantly by C4D1, and CD8+ TCR diversity did not. Partial responders and progressors had significantly lower baseline TCR diversity.

CDR3 length equals 15 residues. CDR1 is SQVTM and CDR2 is ANQGSEA in the germline V gene. Trimming took 1 base from V and 2 from J, leaving 14 bases between them. Relapses following autologous stem cell transplantation were seen in all patients, with brentuximab vedotin exposure varying. TCRdb keeps only in-frame clones here, not all; method: immunoSEQ multiplex PCR. The data hold tens of thousands of clones, with roughly 88% observed a single time. This chain uses TRBV29-1 with TRBJ2-5; TRBD2 might be the D (6 bases). This clonotype was obtained from a human donor with classical Hodgkin lymphoma. Source: peripheral blood mononuclear cells (PBMCs), taken at baseline. CDR3 region: CSVEGVGLAQETQYF. CDR3 sequence (DNA): TGCAGCGTTGAAGGGGTGGGCCTAGCGCAAGAGACCCAGTACTTC.